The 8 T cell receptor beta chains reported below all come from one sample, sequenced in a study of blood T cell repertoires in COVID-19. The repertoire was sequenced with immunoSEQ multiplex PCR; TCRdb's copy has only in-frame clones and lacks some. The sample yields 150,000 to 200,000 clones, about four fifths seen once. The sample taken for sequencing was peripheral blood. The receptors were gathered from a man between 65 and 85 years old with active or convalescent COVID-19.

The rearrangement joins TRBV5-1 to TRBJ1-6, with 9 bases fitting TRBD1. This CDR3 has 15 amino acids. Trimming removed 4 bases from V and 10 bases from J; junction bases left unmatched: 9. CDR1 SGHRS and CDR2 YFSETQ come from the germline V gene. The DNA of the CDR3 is TGCGCCAGCAGCATCAATGGACAGGGGCAATCACCCCTCCACTTT. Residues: CASSINGQGQSPLHF.

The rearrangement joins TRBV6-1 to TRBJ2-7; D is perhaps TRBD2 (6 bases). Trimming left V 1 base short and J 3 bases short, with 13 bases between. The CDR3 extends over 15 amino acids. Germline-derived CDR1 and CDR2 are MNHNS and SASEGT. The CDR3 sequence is CASSEERGTFYEQYF. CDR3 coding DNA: TGTGCCAGCAGTGAAGAGCGCGGGACCTTCTACGAGCAGTACTTC.

Written as DNA, the CDR3 is TGCGCCAGCCGAAGACAGGGGGCTGACTATGGCTACACCTTC. It specifies CASRRQGADYGYTF. J is TRBJ1-2 and V is TRBV5-1, with 10 positions matching TRBD1. The CDR3 consists of 14 residues. V trimming: 7 bases; J trimming: 3 bases; junction bases outside the gene matches: 6. Germline CDR1 and CDR2: SGHRS and YFSETQ.

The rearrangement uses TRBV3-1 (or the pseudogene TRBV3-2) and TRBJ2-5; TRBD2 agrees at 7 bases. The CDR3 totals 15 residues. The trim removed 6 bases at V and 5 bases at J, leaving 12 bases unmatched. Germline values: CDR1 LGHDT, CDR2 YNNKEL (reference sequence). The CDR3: CASSHSGQQRETQYF. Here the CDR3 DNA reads TGTGCCAGCAGTCATAGCGGGCAACAACGGGAGACCCAGTACTTC.

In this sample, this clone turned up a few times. The DNA of the CDR3 is TGTGCCAGCAGTACGAAGTCGGGAACTAGCGGGAGTGATGAGCAGTTCTTC. Residues: CASSTKSGTSGSDEQFF. The chain joins TRBV5-4 to TRBJ2-1; 11 bases line up with TRBD2. After removal of 5 bases from V and 8 bases from J, the junction contained 15 bases not matched to a gene. CDR1 and CDR2 (germline): SGHNT, YYREEE (reference sequence). The CDR3 spans 17 residues.

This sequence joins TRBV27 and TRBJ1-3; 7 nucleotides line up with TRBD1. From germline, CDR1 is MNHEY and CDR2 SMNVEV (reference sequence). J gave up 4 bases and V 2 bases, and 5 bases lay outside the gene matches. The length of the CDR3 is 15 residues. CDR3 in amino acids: CASSLDRAAGNTIYF. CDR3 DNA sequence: TGTGCCAGCAGTTTAGACAGGGCTGCAGGAAACACCATATATTTT.

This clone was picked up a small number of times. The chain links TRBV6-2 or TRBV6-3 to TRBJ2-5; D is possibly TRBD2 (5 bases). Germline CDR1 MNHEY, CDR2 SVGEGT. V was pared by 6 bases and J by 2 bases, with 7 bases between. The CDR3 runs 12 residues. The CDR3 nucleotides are TGTGCCAGCAGCGAGCGGCAAGAGACCCAGTACTTC. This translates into CASSERQETQYF.

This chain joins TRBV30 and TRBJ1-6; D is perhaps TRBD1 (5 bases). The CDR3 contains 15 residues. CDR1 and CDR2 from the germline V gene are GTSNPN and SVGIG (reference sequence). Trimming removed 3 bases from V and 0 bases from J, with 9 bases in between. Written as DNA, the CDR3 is TGTGCCTGGAGACAGGAAACCTCCTATAATTCACCCCTCCACTTT. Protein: CAWRQETSYNSPLHF.